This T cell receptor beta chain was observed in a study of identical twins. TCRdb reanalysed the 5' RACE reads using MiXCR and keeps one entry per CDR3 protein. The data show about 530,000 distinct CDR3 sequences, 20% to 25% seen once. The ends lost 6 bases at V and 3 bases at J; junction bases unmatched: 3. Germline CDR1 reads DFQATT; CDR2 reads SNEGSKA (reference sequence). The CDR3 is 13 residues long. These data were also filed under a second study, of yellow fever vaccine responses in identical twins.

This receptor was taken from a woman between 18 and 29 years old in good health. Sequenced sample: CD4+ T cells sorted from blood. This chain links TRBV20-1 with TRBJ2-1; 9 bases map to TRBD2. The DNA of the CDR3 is TGCAGTGCCGCGGGGGGGGGCTACAATGAGCAGTTCTTC. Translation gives CSAAGGGYNEQFF.